These 6 T cell receptor beta chains were sequenced from one sample in a study of radiation and T cells in renal cell carcinoma. Described time point: baseline pretreatment blood. Noted treatment: 15 Gy SBRT to primary tumor, nephrectomy 4 weeks later. Repertoires were generated with immunoSEQ multiplex PCR, while TCRdb's copy carries only in-frame clones and drops some. This sample yields 130,000 to 150,000 clones, of which 88% are seen a single time; about 4.3% belongs to the top ten. The material was blood, obtained from a patient whose treatment included radiotherapy and nephrectomy. The receptors were gathered from a woman in her sixties or seventies with renal cell carcinoma.

The V gene is TRBV10-3, the J gene TRBJ2-3; TRBD2 matches at 10 bases. J was trimmed by 1 base and V by 7 bases; bases with no gene match: 5. Per germline, CDR1 ENHRY and CDR2 SYGVKD. The CDR3 is made up of 15 amino acids. The CDR3: CAITDGLAGTDTQYF. The CDR3 DNA sequence: TGTGCCATCACTGATGGACTAGCGGGCACAGATACGCAGTATTTT.

This clone was counted a single time. V usage is TRBV5-1 and J usage is TRBJ2-3, with D tentatively TRBD2 (7 bases). V was trimmed by 5 bases and J by 2 bases, leaving 15 bases between them. This CDR3 region has 15 residues. CDR1 SGHRS and CDR2 YFSETQ come from the germline V gene. The CDR3 loop reads CASRAGGRHTDTQYF. The CDR3 coding sequence is TGCGCCAGCAGGGCCGGGGGGCGACACACAGATACGCAGTATTTT.

The gene calls are TRBV19 and TRBJ2-1; the D gene is possibly TRBD1 (5 bases). CDR3 length: 15 amino acids. CDR1 and CDR2 (germline): LNHDA, SQIVND (reference sequence). V was shortened by 0 bases and J by 3 bases, with 9 bases between the two germline ends. CDR3 region: CASSIEGRGYNEQFF. CDR3 DNA: TGTGCCAGTAGTATAGAGGGAAGGGGCTACAATGAGCAGTTCTTC.

The rearrangement uses TRBV5-1 and TRBJ1-6; a weak D match, TRBD1 (5 bases). Germline V gene data show CDR1 as SGHRS and CDR2 as YFSETQ. This CDR3 spans 14 amino acids. With 4 bases removed from V and 7 bases from J, the gap between germline ends came to 12 bases. DNA for the CDR3: TGCGCCAGCAGCCGGGACGGAGCGAATTCACCCCTCCACTTT. It translates to CASSRDGANSPLHF. The variable domain in full, with the rest retrieved from reference TRBV5-1 and TRBJ1-6, is KAGVTQTPRYLIKTRGQQVTLSCSPISGHRSVSWYQQTPGQGLQFLFEYFSETQRNKGNFPGRFSGRQFSNSRSEMNVSTLELGDSALYLCASSRDGANSPLHFGNGTRLTVT.

The rearrangement joins TRBV11-2 to TRBJ1-1, with 7 bases identical to TRBD1. This CDR3 contains 15 residues. V dropped 1 base and J dropped 11; count of bases not matched to a gene: 13. Looked up from germline, CDR1 is SGHAT and CDR2 is FQNNGV. CDR3 residues: CASSLGPGGTDPAFF. The CDR3 DNA reads TGTGCCAGCAGCTTAGGTCCAGGTGGGACAGATCCGGCTTTCTTT.

The gene calls are TRBV7-3 and TRBJ1-2; 8 nucleotides agree with TRBD1. This CDR3 region has 15 residues. J gave up 7 bases and V 6 bases, and 13 bases lay outside the gene matches. The germline V gene encodes CDR1 SGHTA and CDR2 FQGTGA. The CDR3 reads CASRLFDRGGRGYTF. The DNA for the CDR3 is TGTGCCAGCAGATTATTTGACAGGGGTGGTCGTGGCTACACCTTC.